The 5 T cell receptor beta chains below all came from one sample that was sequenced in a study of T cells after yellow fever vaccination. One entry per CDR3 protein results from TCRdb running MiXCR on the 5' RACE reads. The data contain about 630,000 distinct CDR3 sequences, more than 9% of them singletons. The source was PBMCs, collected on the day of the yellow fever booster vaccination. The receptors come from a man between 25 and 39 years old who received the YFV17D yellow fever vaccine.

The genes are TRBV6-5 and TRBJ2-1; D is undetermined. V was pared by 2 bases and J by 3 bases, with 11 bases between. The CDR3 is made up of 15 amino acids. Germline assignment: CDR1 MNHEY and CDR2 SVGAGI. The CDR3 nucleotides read TGTGCCAGCAGTTACACAACGGCGGTCTACAATGAGCAGTTCTTC. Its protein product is CASSYTTAVYNEQFF.

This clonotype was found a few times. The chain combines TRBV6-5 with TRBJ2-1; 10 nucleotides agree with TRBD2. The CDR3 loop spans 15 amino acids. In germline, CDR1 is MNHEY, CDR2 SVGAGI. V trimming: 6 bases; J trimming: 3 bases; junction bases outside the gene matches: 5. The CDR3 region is CASRTSGNNYNEQFF. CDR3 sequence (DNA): TGTGCCAGCAGAACTAGCGGGAACAACTACAATGAGCAGTTCTTC.

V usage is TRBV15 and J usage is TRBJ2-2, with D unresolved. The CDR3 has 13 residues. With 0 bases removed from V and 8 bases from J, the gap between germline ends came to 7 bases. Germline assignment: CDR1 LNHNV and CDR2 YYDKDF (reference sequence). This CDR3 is CATSRDSPGELFF. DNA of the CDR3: TGTGCCACCAGCAGAGATTCTCCTGGGGAGCTGTTTTTT.

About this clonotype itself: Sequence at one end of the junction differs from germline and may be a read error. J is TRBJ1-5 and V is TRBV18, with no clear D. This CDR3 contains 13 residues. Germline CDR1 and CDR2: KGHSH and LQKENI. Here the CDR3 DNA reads TGTGCCAGCTCACCAGGCAGATTTCAGCTCCAGCATTTT. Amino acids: CASSPGRFQLQHF.

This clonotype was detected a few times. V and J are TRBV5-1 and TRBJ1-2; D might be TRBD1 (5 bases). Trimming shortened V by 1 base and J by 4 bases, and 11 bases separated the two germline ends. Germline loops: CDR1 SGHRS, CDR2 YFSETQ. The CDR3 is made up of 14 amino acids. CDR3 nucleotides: TGCGCCAGCAGCTTGTCTTCTCAGGGCTATGGCTACACCTTC. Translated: CASSLSSQGYGYTF.